A single sample is the source of the 29 T cell receptor beta chains below, sequenced in a study of blood T cell repertoires in COVID-19. Some clones are missing from TCRdb's copy, which holds only in-frame ones; the method was immunoSEQ multiplex PCR. Here the sample spans about 190,000 clones, roughly 77% being singletons. The sequenced sample was PBMCs or T cells enriched from blood (not recorded which). These receptors all stem from a woman aged 45-65 years with acute COVID-19.

The chain combines TRBV7-6 with TRBJ1-6; tentatively, D is TRBD1 (5 bases). Germline CDR1 is SGHVS and CDR2 is FNYEAQ. Between the trimmed V and J ends, which lost 0 bases and 6 bases, there was a span of 15 bases. This CDR3 comprises 17 residues. DNA for the CDR3: TGTGCCAGCAGCTTAGCGATTTTCCAGGGTAGTAATTCACCCCTCCACTTT. This codes for CASSLAIFQGSNSPLHF.

The chain uses TRBV28 and TRBJ2-6; TRBD2 agrees at 8 bases. Germline loops: CDR1 MDHEN, CDR2 SYDVKM. The junction had 10 bases not matched to a gene; V was cut back by 10 bases and J by 2 bases. The CDR3 totals 16 residues. The CDR3 nucleotides read TGTGCCACCCAACGGGGGGGCAGGACTGGGGCCAACGTCCTGACTTTC. This encodes CATQRGGRTGANVLTF.

This clone was seen only a few times. This rearrangement joins TRBV3-1 (or the pseudogene TRBV3-2) to TRBJ1-3, with a weak D call TRBD1 (5 bases). This CDR3 region has 17 residues. Germline V gene lookup returns CDR1 LGHDT and CDR2 YNNKEL (reference sequence). V gave up 4 bases and J gave up 0 bases, with 16 bases separating them. CDR3 region: CASSPVQGARSGNTIYF. The CDR3 coding sequence is TGTGCCAGCAGCCCGGTACAAGGGGCACGCTCTGGAAACACCATATATTTT.

This chain joins TRBV12-2 and TRBJ2-7; the table calls TRBD2, which could not be checked here. TRBV12-2 is tagged as a pseudogene. The CDR3 loop spans 15 amino acids. In nucleotides, the CDR3 is TGTGCAAGTCGCTTATGTCTAGCGGGGGTCTACGAGCAGTACGTC. It encodes CASRLCLAGVYEQYV.

In DNA, the CDR3 is TGTGCCAGCTCATCATTAGACAGGGGTGGCGAGCAGTACGTC. Encoded protein: CASSSLDRGGEQYV. The genes are TRBV18 and TRBJ2-7; 8 bases align to TRBD1. Germline-derived CDR1 and CDR2 are KGHSH and LQKENI. Germline trimming cut 5 bases from V and 6 bases from J; bases unmatched to any gene: 9. CDR3 size: 14 residues.

The chain carries TRBV4-1 and TRBJ1-2; 9 bases map to TRBD1. CDR1 and CDR2 (germline): MGHRA, YSYEKL. V shed 2 bases and J 5 bases; nucleotides not matched to a gene: 12. This CDR3 has 17 amino acids. The CDR3 reads CASSQRGAGQGLYGYTF. In DNA form, the CDR3 reads TGCGCCAGCAGCCAACGTGGAGCGGGACAGGGCTTATATGGCTACACCTTC.

The chain is built from TRBV6-6 and TRBJ1-5, with 10 bases that match TRBD1. Germline values: CDR1 MNHNY, CDR2 SVGAGI (reference sequence). CDR3 length: 16 amino acids. V shed 3 bases and J 2 bases; nucleotides not matched to a gene: 4. The CDR3 region has the DNA TGTGCCAGCAGTTATACTGGACAGGGGGGCAATCAGCCCCAGCATTTT. It encodes CASSYTGQGGNQPQHF.

For the CDR3, the DNA is TGTGCCTGGAGTGTCGGTTGGCTAGCGGGGCCGGAGACCCAGTACTTC. Protein sequence: CAWSVGWLAGPETQYF. The gene calls are TRBV30 and TRBJ2-5; 9 nucleotides line up with TRBD2. This CDR3 spans 16 amino acids. Germline CDR1 GTSNPN, CDR2 SVGIG (reference sequence). Trimming cost V 0 bases and J 5 bases; bases outside gene matches: 10.

The rearrangement links TRBV7-3 to TRBJ2-3; the match to TRBD2 covers 9 bases. CDR1 SGHTA and CDR2 FQGTGA come from the germline V gene. CDR3 length equals 15 residues. V lost 5 bases, J lost 5 bases, and 8 bases stayed unmatched. CDR3 DNA sequence: TGTGCCAGCAGCCCCTGGGCGGGGGGGCGAGATACGCAGTATTTT. Translated, it gives CASSPWAGGRDTQYF.

The chain couples TRBV6-5 to TRBJ2-7; 7 bases are shared with TRBD2. Germline V gives CDR1 MNHEY, CDR2 SVGAGI. Trimming at V came to 6 bases and at J to 0 bases, leaving 8 bases not matched to a gene. This CDR3 is 15 amino acids long. The CDR3 DNA follows: TGTGCCAGCAGGGCAATAGCGGGTAGCTCCTACGAGCAGTACGTC. Encoded protein: CASRAIAGSSYEQYV.

The chain uses TRBV5-1 and TRBJ1-2, with TRBD1 identical over 10 bases. CDR1 is SGHRS and CDR2 is YFSETQ in the germline V gene. This CDR3 region has 15 residues. With V trimmed by 3 bases and J by 5 bases, 7 bases remained unmatched. The CDR3 sequence is CASSSGQGESYGYTF. As DNA, the CDR3 is TGCGCCAGCAGCTCCGGACAGGGGGAAAGTTATGGCTACACCTTC.

The J gene is TRBJ2-1, the V gene TRBV27; 10 bases fit TRBD1. Trimming took 5 bases from V and 6 from J; bases not matched to a gene: 10. The CDR3 consists of 16 residues. Germline values: CDR1 MNHEY, CDR2 SMNVEV (reference sequence). The CDR3 DNA reads as TGTGCCAGCAGTACCTTAGACAGGGGGCGCGGCAATGAGCAGTTCTTC. Translation gives CASSTLDRGRGNEQFF.

The rearrangement uses TRBV10-3 and TRBJ2-7; 7 bases are a match to TRBD2. From germline, CDR1 is ENHRY and CDR2 SYGVKD. This CDR3 spans 14 amino acids. Losses at the gene ends were 3 bases for V and 6 bases for J; bases not matched to a gene: 8. The CDR3 is CAISDPREPLEQYV. CDR3 sequence (DNA): TGTGCCATCAGTGACCCGCGGGAGCCCCTCGAGCAGTACGTC.

This clone was counted a single time. This chain links TRBV5-4 with TRBJ2-6, with a possible D match to TRBD1 (6 bases). V shed 0 bases and J shed 1 base, with 14 bases lying between them. The CDR3 loop spans 18 amino acids. Germline loops: CDR1 SGHNT, CDR2 YYREEE (reference sequence). CDR3 region: CASSLAQGPPSGANVLTF. DNA for the CDR3: TGTGCCAGCAGCTTGGCGCAGGGGCCTCCTTCTGGGGCCAACGTCCTGACTTTC.

The chain recombines TRBV9 with TRBJ1-2, with D tentatively TRBD1 (6 bases). The CDR3 contains 14 residues. Trimming left V 7 bases short and J 8 bases short, with 21 bases between. Germline lookup yields CDR1 SGDLS and CDR2 YYNGEE. The chain's CDR3 is CASGEQGAGKGYTF. DNA for the CDR3: TGTGCCAGCGGGGAACAGGGTGCAGGGAAAGGCTACACCTTC.

The chain has TRBV18 and TRBJ1-3; weak D call: TRBD1 (6 bases). The CDR3 runs to 16 residues. The germline V and J ends were trimmed by 3 bases and 0 bases, with 12 bases remaining between them. Germline V gene data show CDR1 as KGHSH and CDR2 as LQKENI. CDR3 in DNA: TGTGCCAGCTCACCGGACAGCTTTTTCTCTGGAAACACCATATATTTT. It is translated as CASSPDSFFSGNTIYF.

The rearrangement uses TRBV19 and TRBJ2-3; 7 bases map to TRBD1. Germline lookup yields CDR1 LNHDA and CDR2 SQIVND (reference sequence). Trimming cost V 0 bases and J 6 bases; bases outside gene matches: 3. The CDR3 is 14 residues long. The CDR3 DNA is TGTGCCAGTAGTATAGATAACAGGGGCGATACGCAGTATTTT. Amino acids: CASSIDNRGDTQYF.

This chain links TRBV6-2 or TRBV6-3 with TRBJ2-7; D is possibly TRBD2 (6 bases). Germline V gives CDR1 MNHEY, CDR2 SVGEGT. The CDR3 consists of 19 residues. V gave up 2 bases and J gave up 0 bases, with 23 bases separating them. CDR3 amino acids: CASSYKVAPRLGGSYEQYV. In nucleotides, the CDR3 is TGTGCCAGCAGTTACAAAGTAGCGCCGCGACTCGGGGGCTCCTACGAGCAGTACGTC.

Only a few counts were recorded for this clone. The rearrangement joins TRBV7-9 to TRBJ2-5, with 9 bases aligning to TRBD2. Trimming at V came to 5 bases and at J to 5 bases, leaving 12 bases not matched to a gene. There are 16 residues in the CDR3. Per the germline V gene, CDR1 is SEHNR and CDR2 is FQNEAQ (reference sequence). CDR3 nucleotide sequence: TGTGCCAGCAGCATCTCGACTAGCGGTGCGTCCGAGACCCAGTACTTC. It translates to CASSISTSGASETQYF.

The J gene is TRBJ1-1, the V gene TRBV5-1; the D is unclear. The CDR3 consists of 14 residues. The V gene lost 5 bases and the J gene lost 1 base, with 12 bases spanning the gap. The germline gives CDR1 SGHRS, CDR2 YFSETQ. CDR3 region: CASRWSEPNTEAFF. As DNA, the CDR3 is TGCGCCAGCAGGTGGTCAGAACCGAACACTGAAGCTTTCTTT.

As regards this clone: This CDR3 is also generated by other DNA sequences in the sample. The chain has TRBV2 and TRBJ1-2; D possibly corresponds to TRBD1 (6 bases). Trimming left V 10 bases short and J 1 base short, with 28 bases between. The CDR3 totals 18 residues. Germline V gene lookup returns CDR1 SNHLY and CDR2 FYNNEI. CDR3 loop: CAIHTHTGQDRVNYGYTF. The CDR3 coding sequence is TGTGCCATCCACACCCATACCGGCCAGGACAGAGTTAACTATGGCTACACCTTC.

CDR3 in amino acids: CASSLKQNYGYTF. CDR3 nucleotides: TGTGCCAGCAGCCTAAAGCAAAACTATGGCTACACCTTC. The V gene is TRBV6-5, the J gene TRBJ1-2; no firm D call. Trimming pared 6 bases from V and 2 bases from J, leaving 10 bases between. The CDR3 extends over 13 amino acids. CDR1 is MNHEY, CDR2 SVGAGI, per germline.

This clone has just a few counts. This could be a read error, since a much larger clone is one nucleotide away. The chain links TRBV9 to TRBJ1-5; TRBD1 is a possible D gene (6 bases). Between the trimmed V and J ends, which lost 4 bases and 2 bases, there was a span of 7 bases. Germline V gene lookup returns CDR1 SGDLS and CDR2 YYNGEE. The CDR3 runs to 13 residues. CDR3 coding DNA: TGTGCCAGCAGCCGACAGGGCAATCAGCCCCAGCATTTT. This encodes CASSRQGNQPQHF.

CDR3: CASSQGGSDEPQHF. The CDR3 nucleotides are TGTGCCAGCAGCCAAGGAGGGTCGGATGAGCCCCAGCATTTT. This chain uses TRBV9 with TRBJ1-5; D is undetermined. The CDR3 loop spans 14 amino acids. V gave up 4 bases and J gave up 8 bases, with 16 bases separating them. Per the germline V gene, CDR1 is SGDLS and CDR2 is YYNGEE. Filled out from reference TRBV9 and TRBJ1-5, the complete variable domain reads DSGVTQTPKHLITATGQRVTLRCSPRSGDLSVYWYQQSLDQGLQFLIQYYNGEERAKGNILERFSAQQFPDLHSELNLSSLELGDSALYFCASSQGGSDEPQHFGDGTRLSIL.

This clone has just a few counts. The V gene is TRBV9, the J gene TRBJ1-3; 10 bases agree with TRBD1. From germline, CDR1 is SGDLS and CDR2 YYNGEE. The CDR3 is made up of 16 amino acids. J lost 4 bases, V lost 0 bases, and 4 bases had no gene match. The CDR3 coding sequence is TGTGCCAGCAGCGTAGAGGGACAGGGGTTGGGAAACACCATATATTTT. It translates to CASSVEGQGLGNTIYF.

This chain links TRBV7-9 with TRBJ1-2; maybe TRBD1 (6 bases). Germline CDR1 and CDR2: SEHNR and FQNEAQ (reference sequence). The CDR3 has 14 amino acids. V lost 1 base and J 3 bases, leaving 9 bases between the germline ends. CDR3 sequence (DNA): TGTGCCAGCAGCTTAGGGGCAGGGGACTATGGCTACACCTTC. Translated: CASSLGAGDYGYTF.

J is TRBJ1-1 and V is TRBV28; 8 bases fit TRBD1. Germline lookup yields CDR1 MDHEN and CDR2 SYDVKM. CDR3 size: 16 residues. V was clipped by 4 bases and J by 4 bases; unmatched bases: 11. CDR3 protein: CASSSESRGQGTEAFF. The CDR3 DNA is TGTGCCAGCAGTTCTGAAAGTCGCGGACAGGGCACTGAAGCTTTCTTT. The whole variable domain, remainder taken from reference TRBV28 and TRBJ1-1, is DVKVTQSSRYLVKRTGEKVFLECVQDMDHENMFWYRQDPGLGLRLIYFSYDVKMKEKGDIPEGYSVSREKKERFSLILESASTNQTSMYLCASSSESRGQGTEAFFGQGTRLTVV.

The chain links TRBV7-9 to TRBJ2-1; D not resolved. The CDR3 loop spans 14 amino acids. CDR1 SEHNR and CDR2 FQNEAQ come from the germline V gene (reference sequence). The ends were cut back, 1 base at V and 4 bases at J, with 8 bases in the middle. CDR3 protein: CASSLGVSYNEQFF. In nucleotides, the CDR3 is TGTGCCAGCAGCTTAGGTGTTAGTTACAATGAGCAGTTCTTC.

This clone was seen only a few times. The chain has TRBV10-2 and TRBJ1-1; 7 bases map to TRBD1. The CDR3 runs to 13 residues. Germline lookup yields CDR1 WSHSY and CDR2 SAAADI. With V trimmed by 6 bases and J by 10 bases, 11 bases remained unmatched. Written as DNA, the CDR3 is TGCGCCAGCAGAGGCCAGGGGACAGAGGGAGCTTTCTTT. It specifies CASRGQGTEGAFF.